The T cell receptor beta chain described here comes from a study of Ad26.COV2.S vaccination and SARS-CoV-2 variants. Data came from immunoSEQ multiplex PCR; TCRdb stores just in-frame clones and leaves some out. Counted here are roughly 350,000 clones, approximately 86% occurring once; the ten biggest clones make up roughly 10%. Trimming took off 0 bases at V and 1 base at J, with 8 bases between the two ends. The germline gives CDR1 LGHNA, CDR2 YSLEER. This CDR3 has 15 residues. Treatment indicated: some 19 received Ad26.COV2.S at low or high dose, single or two shots; roughly five received placebo; per-sample allocation not given. Sampling was done on day 63 after the first vaccine or placebo injection. Vaccination used an Ad26 vector expressing Wuhan-strain SARS-CoV-2 spike.

This chain uses TRBV4-3 with TRBJ2-3; D is uncertain. The source material was peripheral blood, sampled in a trial of Ad26.COV2.S vaccine versus placebo. This TCR came from a person between 18 and 60 years old who received the Ad26.COV2.S COVID-19 vaccine or a placebo. The chain's CDR3 is CASSQDPAGTDTQYF. CDR3 nucleotide sequence: TGCGCCAGCAGCCAAGACCCTGCGGGCACAGATACGCAGTATTTT.